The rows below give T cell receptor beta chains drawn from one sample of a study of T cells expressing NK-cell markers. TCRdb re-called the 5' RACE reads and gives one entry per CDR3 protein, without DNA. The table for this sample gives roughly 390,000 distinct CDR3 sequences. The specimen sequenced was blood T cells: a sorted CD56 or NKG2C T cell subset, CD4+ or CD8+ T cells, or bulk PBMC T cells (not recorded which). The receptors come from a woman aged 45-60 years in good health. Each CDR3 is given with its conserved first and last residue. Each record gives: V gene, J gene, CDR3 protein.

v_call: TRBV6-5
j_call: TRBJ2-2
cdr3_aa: CAISLPATGELFF

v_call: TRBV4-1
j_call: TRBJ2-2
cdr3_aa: CASRTKNTGELFF

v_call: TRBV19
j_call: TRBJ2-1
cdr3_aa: CASSTASQRGNEQFF

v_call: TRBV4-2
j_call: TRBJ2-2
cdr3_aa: CASSIAGTGELFF

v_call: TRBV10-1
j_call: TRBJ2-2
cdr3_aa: CASSEGPTGELFF

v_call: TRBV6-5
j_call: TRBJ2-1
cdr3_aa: CASSYSGDLQFF

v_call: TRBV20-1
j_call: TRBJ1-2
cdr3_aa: CSARVTSYGYTF

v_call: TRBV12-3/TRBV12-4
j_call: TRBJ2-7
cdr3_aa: CASSRLGEGSYEQYF

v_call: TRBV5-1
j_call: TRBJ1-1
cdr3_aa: CASSSDFVKNTEAFF

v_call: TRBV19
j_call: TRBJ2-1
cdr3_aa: CASSPRLAGGLGEQFF

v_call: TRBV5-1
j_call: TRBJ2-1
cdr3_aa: CASSSKRELYNEQFF

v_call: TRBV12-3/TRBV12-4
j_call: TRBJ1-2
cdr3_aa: CASSLQGEGTNYGYTF

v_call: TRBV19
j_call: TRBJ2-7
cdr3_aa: CASSNRFYEQYF

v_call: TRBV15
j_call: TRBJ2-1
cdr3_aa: CATSRDSYNEQFF

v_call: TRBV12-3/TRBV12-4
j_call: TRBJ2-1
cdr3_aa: CASSTDGTANEQFF

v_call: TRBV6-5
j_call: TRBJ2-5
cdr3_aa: CASGRGIQETQYF

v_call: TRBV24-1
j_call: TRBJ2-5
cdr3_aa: CATSDSLSYQETQYF

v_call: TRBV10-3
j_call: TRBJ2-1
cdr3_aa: CATQGGAVDEQFF

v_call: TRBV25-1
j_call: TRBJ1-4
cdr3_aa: CASSEPRVRNEKLFF

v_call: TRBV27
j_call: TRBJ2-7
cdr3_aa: CASSLYLGRASYEQYF

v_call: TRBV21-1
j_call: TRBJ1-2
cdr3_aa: CASSDRAGGYTF

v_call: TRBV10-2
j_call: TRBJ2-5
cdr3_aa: CASSESTRETQYF

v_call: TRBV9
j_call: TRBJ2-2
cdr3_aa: CASSAAGPITGELFF

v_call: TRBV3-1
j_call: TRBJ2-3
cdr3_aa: CASSSVGLAPKSTDTQYF

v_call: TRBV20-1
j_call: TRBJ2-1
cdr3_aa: CSSRTSGSLLSYNEQFF

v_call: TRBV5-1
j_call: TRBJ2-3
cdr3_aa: CASSLQGSTDTQYF

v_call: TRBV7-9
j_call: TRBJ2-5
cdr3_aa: CASRPSLRSEETQYF

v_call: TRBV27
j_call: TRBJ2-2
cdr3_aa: CASTPTWVGTGELFF

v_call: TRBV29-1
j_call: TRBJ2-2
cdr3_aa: CSVPTGANTGELFF

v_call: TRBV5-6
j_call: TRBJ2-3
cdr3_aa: CASSLVTGADTQYF

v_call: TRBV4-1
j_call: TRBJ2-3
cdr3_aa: CASSQHGSGEDTQYF

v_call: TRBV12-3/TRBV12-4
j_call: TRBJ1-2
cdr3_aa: CASSSDRGPGYGYTF

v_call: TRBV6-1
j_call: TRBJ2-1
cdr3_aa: CASSETSGRLNEQFF

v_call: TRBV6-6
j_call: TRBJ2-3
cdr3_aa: CASSYSRGKADTQYF

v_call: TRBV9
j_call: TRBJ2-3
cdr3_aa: CASSRGQPSTDTQYF

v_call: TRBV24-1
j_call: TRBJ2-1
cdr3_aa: CATSEPRGDEQFF

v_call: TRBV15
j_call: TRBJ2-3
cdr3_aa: CATSRGADGTDTQYF

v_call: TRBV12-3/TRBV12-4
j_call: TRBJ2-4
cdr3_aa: CASSQGPKNIQYF

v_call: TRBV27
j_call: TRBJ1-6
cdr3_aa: CASSPPRDYGSPLHF

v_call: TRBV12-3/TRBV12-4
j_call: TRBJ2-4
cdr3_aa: CASSSVGLLNIQYF

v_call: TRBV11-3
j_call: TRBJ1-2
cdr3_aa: CASSSSPLRQDYGYTF

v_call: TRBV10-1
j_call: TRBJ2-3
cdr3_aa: CASGLLRRPSTDTQYF

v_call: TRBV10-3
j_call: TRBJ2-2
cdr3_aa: CAISSGMDRIMNTGELFF

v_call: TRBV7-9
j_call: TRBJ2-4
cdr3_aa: CASSLEFGTSPYIQYF

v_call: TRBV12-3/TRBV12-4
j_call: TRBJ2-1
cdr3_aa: CASSLEGLEDNEQFF

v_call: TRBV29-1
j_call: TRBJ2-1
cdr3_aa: CSVQGGLVNEQFF

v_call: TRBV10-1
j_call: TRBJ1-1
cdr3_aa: CASSWTENTEAFF